The 6 T cell receptor beta chains below were found in one sample sequenced in a study of neurological immune-mediated disorders. TCRdb reprocessed the 5' RACE reads via MiXCR and lists one record per CDR3 protein. The sample lists 40,000 or so distinct CDR3 sequences, roughly an eighth occurring once. The source material was PBMCs. These receptor sequences come from a woman aged 50 to 65 with HTLV-1-associated myelopathy (HAM/TSP).

This clonotype showed up just once. V and J are TRBV6-2 or TRBV6-3 and TRBJ1-1, with D perhaps matching TRBD1 (6 bases). CDR3 length: 14 amino acids. Germline assignment: CDR1 MNHEY and CDR2 SVGEGT. Trimming removed 7 bases from V and 0 bases from J, with 12 bases in between. This CDR3 reads CASNPDRLNTEAFF. As DNA, the CDR3 is TGTGCCAGCAACCCCGACAGGTTGAACACTGAAGCTTTCTTT.

This clonotype was seen at least ten times. This sequence may be a read error, since a much larger clone differs from it by one base. This chain links TRBV27 with TRBJ1-4, with D maybe TRBD1 (6 bases). The CDR3 is made up of 14 amino acids. With 10 bases removed from V and 8 bases from J, the gap between germline ends came to 20 bases. The germline V gene encodes CDR1 MNHEY and CDR2 SMNVEV (reference sequence). The CDR3 nucleotides read TGTGCCAACAGAAGGACAGTAGACACCGAAAAACTGTTTTTT. This translates into CANRRTVDTEKLFF.

CDR3 coding DNA: TGTGCCACCGGGGCAGGGACCCCCAAGCTTCTTAATGAGCAGTTCTTC. This sequence encodes CATGAGTPKLLNEQFF. This chain connects TRBV15 to TRBJ2-1; D may match TRBD1 or TRBD2 (5 bases each). The V end was cut by 8 bases, the J end by 7 bases, with 24 bases between. Germline V lookup: CDR1 LNHNV, CDR2 YYDKDF (reference sequence). The CDR3 spans 16 residues. Using reference TRBV15 and TRBJ2-1 for the parts outside the CDR3, the full variable domain is DAMVIQNPRYQVTQFGKPVTLSCSQTLNHNVMYWYQQKSSQAPKLLFHYYDKDFNNEADTPDNFQSRRPNTSFCFLDIRSPGLGDTAMYLCATGAGTPKLLNEQFFGPGTRLTVL.

At least ten counts were recorded for this clonotype. The chain employs TRBV12-3 or TRBV12-4 and TRBJ2-3; possible D gene TRBD1, 5 bases. Trimming removed 5 bases from V and 11 bases from J, with 14 bases in between. The CDR3 has 12 residues. This chain's CDR3 is CASSRKGNGQYF. The DNA of the CDR3 is TGTGCCAGCAGTAGGAAGGGGAATGGGCAGTATTTT.

This clonotype was counted at least ten times. The chain is built from TRBV15 and TRBJ2-5, with 7 bases aligning to TRBD2. Germline lookup yields CDR1 LNHNV and CDR2 YYDKDF (reference sequence). J was trimmed by 5 bases and V by 4 bases; bases with no gene match: 10. This CDR3 is 15 amino acids long. The CDR3: CATSINSGVGETQYF. Here the CDR3 DNA reads TGTGCCACCAGCATCAACAGCGGGGTGGGGGAGACCCAGTACTTC.

The table lists this clonotype with many counts. V is TRBV10-3 and J is TRBJ1-5, with D uncertain. The germline CDR1 and CDR2 sequences are ENHRY and SYGVKD. This CDR3 comprises 15 residues. Trimming took off 8 bases at V and 6 bases at J, with 20 bases between the two ends. As DNA, the CDR3 is TGTGCCATCGGAAAGACGGAGGAACACGGTCAGCCCCAGCATTTT. Its protein is CAIGKTEEHGQPQHF.